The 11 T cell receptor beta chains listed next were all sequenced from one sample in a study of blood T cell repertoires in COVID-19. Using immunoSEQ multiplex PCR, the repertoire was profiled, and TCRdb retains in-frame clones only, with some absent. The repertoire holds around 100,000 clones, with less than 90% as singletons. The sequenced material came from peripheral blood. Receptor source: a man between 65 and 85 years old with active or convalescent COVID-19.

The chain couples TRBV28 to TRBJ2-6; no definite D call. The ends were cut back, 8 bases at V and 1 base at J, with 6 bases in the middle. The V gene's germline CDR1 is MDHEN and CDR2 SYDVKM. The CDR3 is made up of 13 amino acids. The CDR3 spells CASLASGANVLTF. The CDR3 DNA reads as TGTGCCAGCTTGGCTTCTGGGGCCAACGTCCTGACTTTC.

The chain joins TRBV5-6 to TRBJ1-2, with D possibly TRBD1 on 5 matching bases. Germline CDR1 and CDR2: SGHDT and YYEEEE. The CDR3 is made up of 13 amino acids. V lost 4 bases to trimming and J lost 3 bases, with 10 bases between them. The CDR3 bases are TGTGCCAGCAGCGCAGGGATGGACTATGGCTACACCTTC. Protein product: CASSAGMDYGYTF.

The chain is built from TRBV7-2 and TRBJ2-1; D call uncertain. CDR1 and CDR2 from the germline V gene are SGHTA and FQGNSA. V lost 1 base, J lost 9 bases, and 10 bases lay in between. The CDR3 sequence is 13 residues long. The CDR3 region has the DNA TGTGCCAGCAGCTTAGGTCCGGTTAGTGAGCAGTTCTTC. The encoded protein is CASSLGPVSEQFF.

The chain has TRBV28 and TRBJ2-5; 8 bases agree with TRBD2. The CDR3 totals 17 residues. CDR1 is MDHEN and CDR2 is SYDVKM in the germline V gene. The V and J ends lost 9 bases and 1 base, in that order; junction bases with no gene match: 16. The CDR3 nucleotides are TGTGCCAGTTCCTCTTCTAGCGGGCGTATCGCCCAAGAGACCCAGTACTTC. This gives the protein CASSSSSGRIAQETQYF.

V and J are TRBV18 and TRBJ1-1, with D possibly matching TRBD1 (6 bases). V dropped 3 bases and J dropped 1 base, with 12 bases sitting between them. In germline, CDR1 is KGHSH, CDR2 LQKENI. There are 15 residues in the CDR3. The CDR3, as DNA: TGTGCCAGCTCACCCAATCAACAGGGGAACACTGAAGCTTTCTTT. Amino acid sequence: CASSPNQQGNTEAFF.

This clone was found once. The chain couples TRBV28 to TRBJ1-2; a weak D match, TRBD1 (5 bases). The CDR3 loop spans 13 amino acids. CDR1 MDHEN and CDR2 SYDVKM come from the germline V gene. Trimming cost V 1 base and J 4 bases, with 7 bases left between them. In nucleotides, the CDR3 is TGTGCCAGCAGTTTATCAGGGTTCTATGGCTACACCTTC. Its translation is CASSLSGFYGYTF.

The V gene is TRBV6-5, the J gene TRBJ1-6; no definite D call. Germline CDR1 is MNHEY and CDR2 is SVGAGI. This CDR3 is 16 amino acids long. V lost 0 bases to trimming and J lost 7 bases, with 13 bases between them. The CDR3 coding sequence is TGTGCCAGCAGTTACTCGAGGGCCAGCGGCAATTCACCCCTCCACTTT. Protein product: CASSYSRASGNSPLHF.

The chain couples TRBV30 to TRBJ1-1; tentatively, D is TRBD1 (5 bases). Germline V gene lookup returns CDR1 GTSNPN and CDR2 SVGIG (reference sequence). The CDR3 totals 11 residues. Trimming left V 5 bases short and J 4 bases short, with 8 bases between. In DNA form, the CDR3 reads TGTGCCTGGGGCCAGGGCACTGAAGCTTTCTTT. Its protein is CAWGQGTEAFF.

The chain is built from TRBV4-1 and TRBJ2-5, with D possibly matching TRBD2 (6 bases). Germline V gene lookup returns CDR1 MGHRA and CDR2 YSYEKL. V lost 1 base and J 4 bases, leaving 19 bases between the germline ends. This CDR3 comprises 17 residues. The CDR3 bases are TGCGCCAGCAGCCAAGGAGGAGGGGTCCCCATGGGAGAGACCCAGTACTTC. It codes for CASSQGGGVPMGETQYF.

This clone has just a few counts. The CDR3 region has the DNA TGTGCCAGCAGCCAGCAAGGACTAGCGGCTCTAGCTACGCAGTATTTT. Translated, it gives CASSQQGLAALATQYF. This chain links TRBV7-9 with TRBJ2-3, with 10 nucleotides matching TRBD2. CDR1 and CDR2 (germline): SEHNR, FQNEAQ (reference sequence). The CDR3 extends over 16 amino acids. V lost 5 bases, J lost 8 bases, and 13 bases stayed unmatched.

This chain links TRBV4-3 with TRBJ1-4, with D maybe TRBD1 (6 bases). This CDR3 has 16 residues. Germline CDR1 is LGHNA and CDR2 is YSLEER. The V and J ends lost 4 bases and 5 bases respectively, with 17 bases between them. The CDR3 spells CASSPQGAGTNEKLFF. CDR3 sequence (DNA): TGCGCCAGCAGCCCCCAAGGGGCAGGGACAAATGAAAAACTGTTTTTT.